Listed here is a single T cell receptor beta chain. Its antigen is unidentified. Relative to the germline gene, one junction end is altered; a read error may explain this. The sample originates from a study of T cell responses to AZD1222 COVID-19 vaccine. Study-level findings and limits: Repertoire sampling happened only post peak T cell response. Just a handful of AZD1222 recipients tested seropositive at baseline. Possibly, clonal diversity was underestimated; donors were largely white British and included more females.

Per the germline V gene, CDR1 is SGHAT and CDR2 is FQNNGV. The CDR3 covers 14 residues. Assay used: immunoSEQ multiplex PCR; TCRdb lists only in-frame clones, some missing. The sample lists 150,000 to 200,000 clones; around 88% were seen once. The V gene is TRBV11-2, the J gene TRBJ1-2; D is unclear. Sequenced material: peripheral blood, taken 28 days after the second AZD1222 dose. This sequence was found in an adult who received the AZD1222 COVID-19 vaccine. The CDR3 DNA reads TGTGCCAGCAGCCCCTTCGACACGAACTATGGCTACACCTTT. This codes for CASSPFDTNYGYTF. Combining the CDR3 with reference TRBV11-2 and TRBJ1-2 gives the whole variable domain EAGVAQSPRYKIIEKRQSVAFWCNPISGHATLYWYQQILGQGPKLLIQFQNNGVVDDSQLPKDRFSAERLKGVDSTLKIQPAKLEDSAVYLCASSPFDTNYGYTFGSGTRLTVV.